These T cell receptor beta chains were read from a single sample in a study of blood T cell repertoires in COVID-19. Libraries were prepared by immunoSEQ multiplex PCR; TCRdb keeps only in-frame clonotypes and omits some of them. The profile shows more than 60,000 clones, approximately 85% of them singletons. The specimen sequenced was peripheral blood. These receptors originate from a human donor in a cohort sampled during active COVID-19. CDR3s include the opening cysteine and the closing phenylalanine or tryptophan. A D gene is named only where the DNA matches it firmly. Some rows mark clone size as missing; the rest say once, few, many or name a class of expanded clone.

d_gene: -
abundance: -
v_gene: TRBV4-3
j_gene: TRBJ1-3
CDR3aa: CASSHTRAGNTIYF
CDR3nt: TGCGCCAGCAGCCACACTCGGGCTGGAAACACCATATATTTT

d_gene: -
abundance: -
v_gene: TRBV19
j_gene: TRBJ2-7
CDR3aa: CASSRTGSYEQYF
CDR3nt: TGTGCCAGTAGCCGAACAGGTTCCTACGAGCAGTACTTC

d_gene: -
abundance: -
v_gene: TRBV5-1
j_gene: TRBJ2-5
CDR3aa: CASSLRTGYRTIETQYF
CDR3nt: TGCGCCAGCAGCTTGCGTACAGGGTATCGGACAATAGAGACCCAGTACTTC

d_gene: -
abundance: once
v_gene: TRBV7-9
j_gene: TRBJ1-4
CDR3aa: CASSQRDISEKLFF
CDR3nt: TGTGCCAGCAGCCAACGGGACATTTCTGAAAAACTGTTTTTT

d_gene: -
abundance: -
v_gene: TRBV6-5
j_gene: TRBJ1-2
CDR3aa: CASMGGYYGYTF
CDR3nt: TGTGCCAGCATGGGAGGGTACTATGGCTACACCTTC

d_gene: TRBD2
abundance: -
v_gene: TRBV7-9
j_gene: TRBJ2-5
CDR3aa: CASRSGTLETQYF
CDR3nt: TGTGCCAGCAGAAGCGGGACTCTGGAGACCCAGTACTTC

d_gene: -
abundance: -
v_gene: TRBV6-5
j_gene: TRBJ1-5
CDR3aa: CASGHEGVANQPQHF
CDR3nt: TGTGCCAGCGGCCATGAAGGGGTTGCCAATCAGCCCCAGCATTTT

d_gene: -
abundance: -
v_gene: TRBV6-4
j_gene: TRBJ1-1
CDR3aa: CASSGTLWSEAFF
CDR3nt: TGTGCCAGCAGTGGGACTCTTTGGTCTGAAGCTTTCTTT

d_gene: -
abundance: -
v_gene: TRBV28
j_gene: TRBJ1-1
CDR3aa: CASSFPHSSVTEAFF
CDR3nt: TGTGCCAGCAGTTTTCCCCACAGTTCGGTCACTGAAGCTTTCTTT

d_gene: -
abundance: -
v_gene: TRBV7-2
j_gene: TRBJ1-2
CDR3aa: CASSLGVRGGYTF
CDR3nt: TGTGCCAGCAGCTTAGGAGTAAGGGGGGGCTACACCTTC

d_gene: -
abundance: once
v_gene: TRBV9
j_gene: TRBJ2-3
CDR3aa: CASSVEGQGTDTQYF
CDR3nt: TGTGCCAGCAGCGTAGAGGGTCAGGGGACAGATACGCAGTATTTT

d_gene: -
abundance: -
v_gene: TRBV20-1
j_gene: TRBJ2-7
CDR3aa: CSARSGHEQYF
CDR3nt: TGCAGTGCTAGGAGTGGGCACGAGCAGTACTTC